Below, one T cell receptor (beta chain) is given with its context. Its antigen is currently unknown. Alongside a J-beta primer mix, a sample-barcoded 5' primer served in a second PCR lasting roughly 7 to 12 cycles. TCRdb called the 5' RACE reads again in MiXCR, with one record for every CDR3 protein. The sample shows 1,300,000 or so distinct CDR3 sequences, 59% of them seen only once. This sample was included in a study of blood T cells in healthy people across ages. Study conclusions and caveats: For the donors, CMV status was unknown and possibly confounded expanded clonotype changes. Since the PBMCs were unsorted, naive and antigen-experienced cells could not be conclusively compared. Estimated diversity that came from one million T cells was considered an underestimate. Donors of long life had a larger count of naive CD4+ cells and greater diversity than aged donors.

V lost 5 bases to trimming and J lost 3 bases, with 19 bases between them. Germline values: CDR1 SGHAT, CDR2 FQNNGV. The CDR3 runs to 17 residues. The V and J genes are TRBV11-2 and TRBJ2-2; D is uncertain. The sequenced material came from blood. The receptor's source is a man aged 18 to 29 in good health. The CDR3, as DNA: TGTGCCAGCAGCCCCACCTCCCTCCCGCTCCACACCGGGGAGCTGTTTTTT. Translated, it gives CASSPTSLPLHTGELFF.